Given below is one T cell receptor (beta chain) in context. In the authors' workflow: Scientists estimated how many nucleated cells there were by amplifying reference gene primers. Produced via immunoSEQ multiplex PCR; TCRdb's table is partial and in-frame only. The DNA was the basis for D and trimming; V, J and clone size are from that table. In the table there are around 180,000 clones, roughly 87% of which are singletons. This sample is part of a study of blood T cell repertoires in COVID-19. The V gene lost 4 bases and the J gene lost 1 base, with 17 bases spanning the gap. Germline loops: CDR1 SGHNT, CDR2 YYREEE (reference sequence). The CDR3 covers 16 residues.

Sequencing was done on a sample of PBMCs or T cells enriched from blood (not recorded which). The sequence came from a woman in her 40s with acute COVID-19. V and J are TRBV5-4 and TRBJ1-1; a weak D match, TRBD1 (6 bases). The CDR3 region is CASSPRGAITNTEAFF. CDR3 nucleotide sequence: TGTGCCAGCAGCCCCAGGGGAGCGATCACGAACACTGAAGCTTTCTTT.